The 5 T cell receptor beta chains below come from one sample, sequenced in a study of blood T cell repertoires in COVID-19. Profiling relied on immunoSEQ multiplex PCR, and the TCRdb table lists in-frame clones only, not all of them. The sample contains hundreds of thousands of clones, roughly 88% of which appear only once. Sequenced: peripheral blood. All receptors derive from a woman aged 70 to 79 with COVID-19, enrolled during active disease.

The chain couples TRBV10-3 to TRBJ2-7; TRBD1 matches at 11 bases. V shed 4 bases and J 5 bases; nucleotides not matched to a gene: 10. The CDR3 has 16 residues. Germline V gene lookup returns CDR1 ENHRY and CDR2 SYGVKD. The CDR3: CAISARGQGDLHEQYF. CDR3 nucleotide sequence: TGTGCCATCAGTGCTAGGGGACAGGGGGATTTACACGAGCAGTACTTC.

This clone is a singleton in its sample. The chain couples TRBV7-9 to TRBJ1-1, with a tentative D call TRBD1 (5 bases). Deletions cut 5 bases from V and 6 bases from J, with 16 bases between. The CDR3 sequence is 14 residues long. CDR1 and CDR2 from the germline V gene are SEHNR and FQNEAQ (reference sequence). The CDR3 reads CASSHQAGYAEAFF. In DNA, the CDR3 is TGTGCCAGCAGCCATCAAGCAGGGTACGCTGAAGCTTTCTTT.

V and J are TRBV9 and TRBJ2-1; TRBD2 agrees at 16 bases. The CDR3 has 18 residues. Trimming took 2 bases from V and 1 from J; bases not matched to a gene: 3. CDR1 is SGDLS, CDR2 YYNGEE, per germline. The DNA of the CDR3 is TGTGCCAGCAGCGTTCCGGGACTAGCGGGAGGGTCCTACAATGAGCAGTTCTTC. This translates into CASSVPGLAGGSYNEQFF.

This rearrangement joins TRBV7-2 to TRBJ2-3; D ambiguous. CDR1 is SGHTA and CDR2 is FQGNSA in the germline V gene. The CDR3 runs to 15 residues. V was pared by 1 base and J by 11 bases, with 19 bases between. The CDR3 spells CASSLDPPPVLRQYF. The CDR3, as DNA: TGTGCCAGCAGCTTAGACCCCCCCCCGGTACTGAGGCAGTATTTT.

This chain joins TRBV5-1 and TRBJ1-1; 8 bases match TRBD1. Germline CDR1 and CDR2: SGHRS and YFSETQ. The length of the CDR3 is 15 residues. V shed 5 bases, J shed 0 bases, and the junction held 6 bases outside the gene matches. This chain's CDR3 is CASRPGGILNTEAFF. For the CDR3, the DNA is TGCGCCAGCAGGCCAGGGGGCATATTGAACACTGAAGCTTTCTTT. Looking up the rest from reference TRBV5-1 and TRBJ1-1 gives the full variable domain: KAGVTQTPRYLIKTRGQQVTLSCSPISGHRSVSWYQQTPGQGLQFLFEYFSETQRNKGNFPGRFSGRQFSNSRSEMNVSTLELGDSALYLCASRPGGILNTEAFFGQGTRLTVV.